The TCR beta chain under discussion was sequenced for a study of blood T cells in healthy people across ages. About the study: Template switching picked up about one barcoded beta molecule for each two T cells. Study conclusions and caveats: Donors of long life had a larger count of naive CD4+ cells and greater diversity than aged donors.

Alongside a J-beta primer mix, a sample-barcoded 5' primer served in a second PCR lasting roughly 7 to 12 cycles. The study obtained at least 2.5 million CDR3-containing paired-end reads from every sample. TCRdb ran MiXCR on the 5' RACE reads and lists one entry per CDR3 protein. The profile shows around 1.7 million distinct CDR3 sequences, approximately 30% of them singletons. In this sample, this clonotype turned up a few times. No antigen is known for it. Healthy individuals of Caucasian origin from Russia, aged 6 to 90, served as donors. The ends were cut back, 3 bases at V and 2 bases at J, with 10 bases in the middle. CDR3 size: 15 residues. Germline V gene data show CDR1 as KGHSH and CDR2 as LQKENI.

The origin of this receptor is a woman aged 30 to 39 in good health. The specimen sequenced was blood. The V and J genes are TRBV18 and TRBJ2-2; unclear D gene. CDR3 DNA sequence: TGTGCCAGCTCACCCCCCGAATTCAACACCGGGGAGCTGTTTTTT. Translating it yields CASSPPEFNTGELFF.